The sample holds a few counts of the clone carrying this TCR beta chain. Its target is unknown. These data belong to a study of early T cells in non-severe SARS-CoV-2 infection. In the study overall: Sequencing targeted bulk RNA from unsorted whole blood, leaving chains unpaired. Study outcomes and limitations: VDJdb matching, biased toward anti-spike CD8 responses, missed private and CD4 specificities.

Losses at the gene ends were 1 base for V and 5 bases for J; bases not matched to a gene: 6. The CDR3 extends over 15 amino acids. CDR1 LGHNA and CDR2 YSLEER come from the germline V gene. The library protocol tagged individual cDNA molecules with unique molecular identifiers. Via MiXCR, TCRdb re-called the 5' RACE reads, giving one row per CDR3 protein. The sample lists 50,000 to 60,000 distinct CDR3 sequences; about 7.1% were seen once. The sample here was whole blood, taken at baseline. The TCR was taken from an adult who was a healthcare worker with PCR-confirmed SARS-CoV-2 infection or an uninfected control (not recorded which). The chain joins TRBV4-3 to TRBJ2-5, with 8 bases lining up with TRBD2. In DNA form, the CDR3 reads TGCGCCAGCAGCCAAGCTGGAGGACTAGCCGAGACCCAGTACTTC. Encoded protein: CASSQAGGLAETQYF.